These 18 T cell receptor beta chains were all obtained from the same sample, sequenced in a study of blood T cell repertoires in COVID-19. Using immunoSEQ multiplex PCR, the repertoire was profiled, and TCRdb retains in-frame clones only, with some absent. This table holds some 94,000 clones, about two thirds found once. The sample taken for sequencing was peripheral blood. The receptors stem from a woman aged 55-69 years in a cohort sampled during active or convalescent COVID-19.

The chain recombines TRBV5-1 with TRBJ1-3; 8 nucleotides line up with TRBD1. CDR3 size: 16 residues. V lost 4 bases, J lost 1 base, and 7 bases stayed unmatched. The germline V gene encodes CDR1 SGHRS and CDR2 YFSETQ. The CDR3: CASSSGTGGSGNTIYF. CDR3 nucleotide sequence: TGCGCCAGCAGCAGTGGGACAGGTGGATCTGGAAACACCATATATTTT.

The J gene is TRBJ2-6, the V gene TRBV2, with TRBD1 matching over 11 bases. Trimming removed 6 bases from V and 0 bases from J; junction bases left unmatched: 10. The V gene's germline CDR1 is SNHLY and CDR2 FYNNEI. The CDR3 has 19 amino acids. In nucleotides, the CDR3 is TGTGCCAGCAGACCGGGACAGGGGGGCCTTTCCTCTGGGGCCAACGTCCTGACTTTC. The encoded protein is CASRPGQGGLSSGANVLTF.

The J gene is TRBJ1-2, the V gene TRBV27; 8 positions match TRBD1. Trimming cost V 6 bases and J 7 bases; bases outside gene matches: 10. Germline-derived CDR1 and CDR2 are MNHEY and SMNVEV (reference sequence). The CDR3 has 14 residues. CDR3 nucleotide sequence: TGTGCCAGCAGACCGACGGACAGGGAGGGTGGCTACACCTTC. Protein: CASRPTDREGGYTF.

This chain connects TRBV29-1 to TRBJ2-1; D not certain. This CDR3 contains 12 residues. Germline V lookup: CDR1 SQVTM, CDR2 ANQGSEA. V gave up 8 bases and J gave up 8 bases, with 16 bases separating them. The CDR3 DNA reads TGCAGCACAATCACCGTGGCCGATGAGCAGTTCTTC. The encoded protein is CSTITVADEQFF.

The chain recombines TRBV7-9 with TRBJ1-1, with no clear D. The CDR3 is 15 amino acids. Germline V gene sequence: CDR1 SEHNR, CDR2 FQNEAQ (reference sequence). V was shortened by 1 base and J by 1 base, with 10 bases between the two germline ends. CDR3 protein: CASSLGGRENTEAFF. In nucleotides, the CDR3 is TGTGCCAGCAGCTTAGGTGGACGGGAGAACACTGAAGCTTTCTTT.

This chain links TRBV11-2 with TRBJ1-4; D not certain. The germline CDR1 and CDR2 sequences are SGHAT and FQNNGV. V was trimmed by 2 bases and J by 5 bases, leaving 9 bases between them. This CDR3 comprises 14 residues. CDR3 residues: CASSLLGGNEKLFF. Here the CDR3 DNA reads TGTGCCAGCAGCTTACTCGGCGGGAATGAAAAACTGTTTTTT.

The J gene is TRBJ1-4, the V gene TRBV5-4; possible D gene TRBD1, 5 bases. This CDR3 spans 15 amino acids. V was trimmed by 3 bases and J by 8 bases, leaving 17 bases between them. CDR1 is SGHNT, CDR2 YYREEE, per germline (reference sequence). The CDR3 bases are TGTGCCAGCAGCTCTCACCGGGGGGACTCGGAAAAACTGTTTTTT. It specifies CASSSHRGDSEKLFF.

The chain employs TRBV5-1 and TRBJ2-5; 15 bases match TRBD2. Per germline, CDR1 SGHRS and CDR2 YFSETQ. There are 16 residues in the CDR3. The ends lost 4 bases at V and 5 bases at J; junction bases unmatched: 6. CDR3 in amino acids: CASSQGLAGGLETQYF. CDR3 nucleotides: TGCGCCAGCAGCCAGGGACTAGCGGGGGGACTGGAGACCCAGTACTTC.

The chain combines TRBV12-3 or TRBV12-4 with TRBJ1-3; unclear D gene. Trimming removed 2 bases from V and 9 bases from J, with 8 bases in between. This CDR3 is built from 12 residues. Here the CDR3 DNA reads TGTGCCAGCAGTTTAATCCCGGGCACCATATATTTT. It translates to CASSLIPGTIYF.

The genes are TRBV15 and TRBJ2-7; the D gene is possibly TRBD2 (6 bases). The CDR3 extends over 16 amino acids. Germline-derived CDR1 and CDR2 are LNHNV and YYDKDF (reference sequence). V lost 5 bases and J 0 bases, leaving 17 bases between the germline ends. The CDR3 here is CATSSYGTPNSYEQYF. CDR3 nucleotide sequence: TGTGCCACCAGCTCTTACGGGACTCCAAACTCCTACGAGCAGTACTTC.

This chain joins TRBV2 and TRBJ1-5, with 10 positions matching TRBD1. CDR3 length: 15 residues. V was pared by 6 bases and J by 3 bases, with 5 bases of the junction left unmatched. Germline V lookup: CDR1 SNHLY, CDR2 FYNNEI. The CDR3 is CASSPGQGINQPQHF. The CDR3 region has the DNA TGTGCCAGCAGCCCGGGACAGGGGATCAATCAGCCCCAGCATTTT.

The chain couples TRBV7-9 to TRBJ1-2; D unclear. CDR3 length equals 12 residues. The germline V and J ends were trimmed by 5 bases and 2 bases, with 6 bases remaining between them. Germline loops: CDR1 SEHNR, CDR2 FQNEAQ (reference sequence). In nucleotides, the CDR3 is TGTGCCAGCAGCGAAGCCAACTATGGCTACACCTTC. This gives the protein CASSEANYGYTF.

The V call is TRBV12-5, the J call TRBJ2-7; a possible D gene is TRBD1 (5 bases). The CDR3 spans 12 residues. Germline loops: CDR1 LGHNT, CDR2 FRNRAP. V was shortened by 4 bases and J by 1 base, with 5 bases between the two germline ends. Written as DNA, the CDR3 is TGTGCTAGTGGTTCAGGGTCCTACGAGCAGTACTTC. This codes for CASGSGSYEQYF.

J is TRBJ1-2 and V is TRBV27, with 8 nucleotides matching TRBD1. The V gene end was trimmed by 3 bases and the J gene end by 4 bases; junction bases not matched to a gene: 4. There are 14 residues in the CDR3. The germline V gene has CDR1 MNHEY and CDR2 SMNVEV (reference sequence). In nucleotides, the CDR3 is TGTGCCAGCAGTTTGTATGGACAGGGCTATGGCTACACCTTC. This encodes CASSLYGQGYGYTF.

J is TRBJ1-2 and V is TRBV6-5, with D unresolved. Germline CDR1 reads MNHEY; CDR2 reads SVGAGI. The CDR3 has 15 amino acids. V shed 6 bases and J shed 7 bases, with 21 bases lying between them. The CDR3 DNA sequence: TGTGCCAGCAGCCCCCCTGCCGGGGTAAGCGGTGGCTACACCTTC. Translation: CASSPPAGVSGGYTF.

The rearrangement joins TRBV10-3 to TRBJ2-7; possible D gene TRBD2, 7 bases. The V and J ends lost 11 bases and 3 bases respectively, with 14 bases between them. This CDR3 spans 12 amino acids. Germline V CDR1 and CDR2: ENHRY, SYGVKD. CDR3 loop: CAAGEGHYEQYF. The CDR3 nucleotides read TGTGCCGCCGGGGAGGGACACTACGAGCAGTACTTC.

This clone was found once. The chain couples TRBV28 to TRBJ1-6; D gene uncertain. Per the germline V gene, CDR1 is MDHEN and CDR2 is SYDVKM. The CDR3 consists of 12 residues. V shed 7 bases and J shed 8 bases, with 9 bases lying between them. The CDR3 sequence: CASMTGDSPLHF. CDR3 coding DNA: TGTGCCAGCATGACCGGGGATTCACCCCTCCACTTT.

In DNA form, the CDR3 reads TGTGCCAGCAGCTTCACAGCGGAGGGGGCAGCTAACTATGGCTACACCTTC. It yields the protein CASSFTAEGAANYGYTF. V is TRBV5-6 and J is TRBJ1-2, with 7 nucleotides matching TRBD1. CDR3 size: 17 residues. CDR1 and CDR2 from the germline V gene are SGHDT and YYEEEE. V gave up 2 bases and J gave up 0 bases; unmatched junction bases: 10.